Each of the 7 T cell receptor beta chains below was sequenced from the same sample in a study of control samples from healthy donors and cancer patients. Only in-frame clones appear in the TCRdb table, and some are missing; sequencing was by immunoSEQ multiplex PCR. Found here are some 410,000 clones, around 90% of them singletons; the top ten hold 5.5% to 8%. The specimen was PBMCs. These receptors were taken from a man aged 40-50 years with head and neck cancer.

This rearrangement joins TRBV10-1 to TRBJ1-6, with 10 bases that match TRBD1. The V gene's germline CDR1 is WNHNN and CDR2 SYGVQD (reference sequence). The CDR3 covers 16 residues. The V gene end was trimmed by 0 bases and the J gene end by 6 bases; junction bases not matched to a gene: 2. The CDR3 DNA follows: TGCGCCAGCAGTGAGTCTGGGACAGGGGTTAATTCACCCCTCCACTTT. It translates to CASSESGTGVNSPLHF.

The V and J genes are TRBV4-3 and TRBJ1-2; TRBD1 matches at 7 bases. CDR1 and CDR2 (germline): LGHNA, YSLEER. The CDR3 sequence is 15 residues long. Trimming cost V 2 bases and J 6 bases; bases outside gene matches: 9. The CDR3 protein is CASSQQTGLFNGYTF. The CDR3 region has the DNA TGCGCCAGCAGCCAACAGACAGGGTTGTTTAATGGCTACACCTTC.

This clone was recorded only once. The rearrangement uses TRBV19 and TRBJ2-1, with 10 bases matching TRBD1. The V and J ends lost 5 bases and 6 bases, in that order; junction bases with no gene match: 7. The V gene's germline CDR1 is LNHDA and CDR2 SQIVND (reference sequence). The CDR3 has 15 residues. Written as DNA, the CDR3 is TGTGCCAGTAGTGACGGGACAGGGGTCCCCAATGAGCAGTTCTTC. This codes for CASSDGTGVPNEQFF.

The chain links TRBV27 to TRBJ2-3, with D tentatively TRBD1 or TRBD2 (6 bases each). V lost 6 bases, J lost 13 bases, and 23 bases lay in between. This CDR3 spans 14 amino acids. From germline, CDR1 is MNHEY and CDR2 SMNVEV (reference sequence). In nucleotides, the CDR3 is TGTGCCAGCAGCCTCGGGGGCTCACCACCCCACGAGTATTTT. Translating gives CASSLGGSPPHEYF.

The chain employs TRBV19 and TRBJ2-7; 7 nucleotides line up with TRBD2. The V segment lost 1 base and the J segment 7 bases; nucleotides outside the gene matches: 13. CDR1 LNHDA and CDR2 SQIVND come from the germline V gene (reference sequence). This CDR3 is 16 amino acids long. The CDR3 DNA reads TGTGCCAGTAGTATAGTCGCGGCGGGAGCCCCGAAAGAGCAGTACTTC. This encodes CASSIVAAGAPKEQYF. Drawing the rest from reference TRBV19 and TRBJ2-7, the complete variable domain is DGGITQSPKYLFRKEGQNVTLSCEQNLNHDAMYWYRQDPGQGLRLIYYSQIVNDFQKGDIAEGYSVSREKKESFPLTVTSAQKNPTAFYLCASSIVAAGAPKEQYFGPGTRLTVT.

The V gene is TRBV5-1, the J gene TRBJ2-1; TRBD1 matches at 7 bases. The CDR3 has 15 amino acids. Looked up from germline, CDR1 is SGHRS and CDR2 is YFSETQ. Trimming removed 4 bases from V and 0 bases from J; junction bases left unmatched: 4. CDR3 DNA: TGCGCCAGCAGCACCCGGGACAGCTCCTACAATGAGCAGTTCTTC. Translation: CASSTRDSSYNEQFF.

This clone was recorded once. The rearrangement uses TRBV5-1 and TRBJ2-7; the D is unclear. Germline values: CDR1 SGHRS, CDR2 YFSETQ. Trimming left V 5 bases short and J 4 bases short, with 7 bases between. The CDR3 sequence is 11 residues long. CDR3 region: CASRAEYEQYF. The CDR3 DNA is TGCGCCAGCAGGGCTGAATACGAGCAGTACTTC.